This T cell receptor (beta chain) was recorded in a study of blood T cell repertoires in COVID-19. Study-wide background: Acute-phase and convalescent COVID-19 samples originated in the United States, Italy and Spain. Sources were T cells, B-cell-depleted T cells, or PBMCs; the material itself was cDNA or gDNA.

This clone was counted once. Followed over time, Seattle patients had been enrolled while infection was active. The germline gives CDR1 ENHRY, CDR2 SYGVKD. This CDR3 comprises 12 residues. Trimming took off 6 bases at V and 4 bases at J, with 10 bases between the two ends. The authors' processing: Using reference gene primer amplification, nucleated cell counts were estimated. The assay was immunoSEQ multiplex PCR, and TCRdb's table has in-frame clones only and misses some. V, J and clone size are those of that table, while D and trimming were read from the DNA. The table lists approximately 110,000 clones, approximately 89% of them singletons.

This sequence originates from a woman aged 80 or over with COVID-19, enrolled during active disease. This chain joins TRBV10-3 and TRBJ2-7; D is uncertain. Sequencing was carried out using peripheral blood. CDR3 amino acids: CAISENQYEQYF. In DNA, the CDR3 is TGTGCCATCAGCGAGAATCAATACGAGCAGTACTTC.